Below are 28 T cell receptor beta chains sequenced from a single sample in a study of T-cell reconstitution after alpha-beta-depleted transplantation in children. TCRbeta library construction was performed incorporating unique molecular identifiers. TCRdb re-called the PCR reads through MiXCR, storing one row per CDR3 protein. The table has about 470,000 distinct CDR3 sequences, around two fifths seen once; the top ten hold 25% to 30%. The input for sequencing was PBMCs, taken before TCRalphabeta/CD19-depleted stem cell transplant. These receptors all stem from a girl aged 2 to 9 with aplastic anemia, due to receive a stem cell transplant.

This clonotype has more than one count but fewer than ten. The chain joins TRBV4-3 to TRBJ2-2; D gene uncertain. This CDR3 is built from 14 residues. The V and J ends lost 6 bases and 1 base respectively, with 9 bases between them. Germline V gene sequence: CDR1 LGHNA, CDR2 YSLEER. In DNA form, the CDR3 reads TGCGCCAGCAGTCAAAGATTGAACACCGGGGAGCTGTTTTTT. Amino acid sequence: CASSQRLNTGELFF.

This clonotype was seen a single time. This chain joins TRBV6-1 and TRBJ2-1, with D perhaps matching TRBD1 (6 bases). The CDR3 covers 15 residues. Trimming took 5 bases from V and 6 from J, leaving 17 bases between them. CDR1 is MNHNS and CDR2 is SASEGT in the germline V gene. CDR3 DNA: TGTGCCAGCAGTCATCCTGCAGGGGACCTCAATGAGCAGTTCTTC. Encoded protein: CASSHPAGDLNEQFF.

This clonotype was seen a handful of times. V and J are TRBV20-1 and TRBJ2-1; 11 bases map to TRBD2. The germline gives CDR1 DFQATT, CDR2 SNEGSKA (reference sequence). Unmatched junction bases numbered 9, after V lost 5 bases and J lost 3 bases. This CDR3 region has 16 residues. Here the CDR3 reads CSAYLLAGGVYNEQFF. The CDR3 region has the DNA TGCAGTGCTTATCTCCTAGCGGGAGGTGTCTACAATGAGCAGTTCTTC.

The V gene is TRBV7-8, the J gene TRBJ1-1; the match to TRBD1 covers 7 bases. Trimming at V came to 7 bases and at J to 4 bases, leaving 9 bases not matched to a gene. Looked up from germline, CDR1 is SGHVS and CDR2 is FQNEAQ. The CDR3 loop spans 14 amino acids. The CDR3 sequence: CASIQGGAGTEAFF. Here the CDR3 DNA reads TGTGCCAGCATCCAAGGGGGCGCAGGCACTGAAGCTTTCTTT.

The genes are TRBV7-2 and TRBJ2-7; 11 nucleotides align to TRBD1. V shed 4 bases, J shed 7 bases, and the junction held 6 bases outside the gene matches. The germline V gene encodes CDR1 SGHTA and CDR2 FQGNSA. The CDR3 is made up of 14 amino acids. The CDR3: CASSYGQGAREQYF. The CDR3 DNA reads as TGTGCCAGCAGCTACGGACAGGGGGCGCGTGAGCAGTACTTC.

The chain links TRBV12-3 or TRBV12-4 to TRBJ2-5, with D maybe TRBD2 (6 bases). Trimming pared 6 bases from V and 2 bases from J, leaving 16 bases between. The CDR3 sequence is 15 residues long. CDR3 sequence reads: CASSRRGLPQETQYF. The DNA of the CDR3 is TGTGCCAGCAGCCGGCGTGGACTACCACAAGAGACCCAGTACTTC.

This chain uses TRBV4-2 with TRBJ1-1, with D possibly being TRBD1 (5 bases). CDR1 and CDR2 (germline): LGHNA, YNFKEQ. V dropped 4 bases and J dropped 5 bases, with 14 bases sitting between them. This CDR3 spans 14 amino acids. CDR3 sequence: CASSLYRWETEAFF. Here the CDR3 DNA reads TGTGCCAGCAGCCTCTACAGGTGGGAAACTGAAGCTTTCTTT.

The chain links TRBV6-5 to TRBJ2-3; perhaps TRBD2 as D (6 bases). CDR3 size: 15 residues. Trimming took off 2 bases at V and 3 bases at J, with 12 bases between the two ends. Germline V lookup: CDR1 MNHEY, CDR2 SVGAGI. This CDR3 is CASSYGGWVTDTQYF. The DNA of the CDR3 is TGTGCCAGCAGTTACGGGGGGTGGGTAACAGATACGCAGTATTTT.

This clonotype was detected a few times. The chain employs TRBV5-1 and TRBJ2-2, with 11 bases identical to TRBD2. CDR3 size: 15 residues. V was pared by 7 bases and J by 2 bases, with 4 bases of the junction left unmatched. Germline V CDR1 and CDR2: SGHRS, YFSETQ. CDR3 protein: CASGRLAGNTGELFF. The CDR3 DNA reads as TGCGCCAGCGGCCGACTAGCGGGAAACACCGGGGAGCTGTTTTTT.

The rearrangement uses TRBV7-2 and TRBJ1-2; possible D gene TRBD1, 5 bases. Germline-derived CDR1 and CDR2 are SGHTA and FQGNSA. This CDR3 is 15 amino acids long. Deletions cut 3 bases from V and 4 bases from J, with 15 bases between. The CDR3 spells CASSFSRTNLYGYTF. CDR3 DNA sequence: TGTGCCAGCAGCTTTAGCCGGACAAACCTCTATGGCTACACCTTC.

This sequence joins TRBV18 and TRBJ1-5; D gene ambiguous. Germline CDR1 reads KGHSH; CDR2 reads LQKENI. This CDR3 comprises 15 residues. V lost 3 bases and J 5 bases, leaving 14 bases between the germline ends. The CDR3 region is CASSPRRTGDQPQHF. CDR3 nucleotides: TGTGCCAGCTCACCGAGGAGGACCGGGGATCAGCCCCAGCATTTT.

This clonotype showed up just a few times. The rearrangement joins TRBV27 to TRBJ2-3, with TRBD2 identical over 12 bases. The CDR3 consists of 17 residues. Trimming took 5 bases from V and 8 from J; bases not matched to a gene: 14. Germline V gene lookup returns CDR1 MNHEY and CDR2 SMNVEV (reference sequence). CDR3 coding DNA: TGTGCCAGCAGTCACCCCCGGACTAGCGGGATACATGGTACGCAGTATTTT. Encoded protein: CASSHPRTSGIHGTQYF.

The chain is built from TRBV6-1 and TRBJ2-1, with D uncertain. The CDR3 consists of 13 residues. Germline V lookup: CDR1 MNHNS, CDR2 SASEGT. V lost 1 base to trimming and J lost 6 bases, with 7 bases between them. CDR3 sequence (DNA): TGTGCCAGCAGTGAAGAGCGCGGCAATGAGCAGTTCTTC. It is translated as CASSEERGNEQFF.

This clonotype was recorded many times. The chain is built from TRBV12-3 or TRBV12-4 and TRBJ2-5; tentative D call: TRBD2 (5 bases). Trimming cost V 5 bases and J 1 base, with 11 bases left between them. CDR3 length: 14 amino acids. The CDR3: CASSRDYRQETQYF. CDR3 in DNA: TGTGCCAGCAGTCGAGACTACCGCCAAGAGACCCAGTACTTC.

The chain joins TRBV20-1 to TRBJ2-1; 11 bases match TRBD2. The J segment lost 5 bases and the V segment lost 3 bases, leaving 9 bases of the junction unmatched. Germline CDR1 DFQATT, CDR2 SNEGSKA (reference sequence). There are 16 residues in the CDR3. The chain's CDR3 is CSASAPTSGSHNEQFF. As DNA, the CDR3 is TGCAGTGCTAGCGCGCCTACTAGCGGGAGCCACAATGAGCAGTTCTTC.

This clonotype showed up many times. The chain joins TRBV5-1 to TRBJ1-3, with D possibly matching TRBD1 (6 bases). Germline V gene data show CDR1 as SGHRS and CDR2 as YFSETQ. The germline V and J ends were trimmed by 0 bases and 2 bases, with 9 bases remaining between them. The CDR3 runs 15 residues. Written as DNA, the CDR3 is TGCGCCAGCAGCTTGGTACAGGGTACTGGAAACACCATATATTTT. Protein sequence: CASSLVQGTGNTIYF.

The CDR3 spells CASSIGLAGVKYEQYF. Here the CDR3 DNA reads TGTGCCAGCAGTATCGGACTAGCGGGCGTAAAGTACGAGCAGTACTTC. The J gene is TRBJ2-7, the V gene TRBV28; 11 bases agree with TRBD2. Germline V gene data show CDR1 as MDHEN and CDR2 as SYDVKM. The CDR3 has 16 residues. J lost 4 bases, V lost 5 bases, and 10 bases had no gene match.

This clonotype has only a few counts. This chain joins TRBV5-1 and TRBJ2-1, with TRBD2 as a possible D gene (5 bases). Trimming cost V 4 bases and J 7 bases, with 15 bases left between them. Germline CDR1 is SGHRS and CDR2 is YFSETQ. This CDR3 has 14 residues. The CDR3 spells CASSPPLADNEQFF. The CDR3 bases are TGCGCCAGCAGCCCGCCCCTAGCTGATAATGAGCAGTTCTTC.

The sample holds a few counts of this clonotype. CDR3 DNA: TGCAGTGCTACAGGGGGTAAAAACTACGAGCAGTACTTC. Its translation is CSATGGKNYEQYF. The chain joins TRBV20-1 to TRBJ2-7, with TRBD1 identical over 7 bases. Germline loops: CDR1 DFQATT, CDR2 SNEGSKA (reference sequence). This CDR3 comprises 13 residues. J was trimmed by 3 bases and V by 4 bases; bases with no gene match: 6.

This clonotype came up a few times. V and J are TRBV4-1 and TRBJ2-2; TRBD2 aligns across 10 bases. V shed 1 base, J shed 10 bases, and the junction held 9 bases outside the gene matches. The CDR3 contains 16 residues. From germline, CDR1 is MGHRA and CDR2 YSYEKL. CDR3 in amino acids: CASSQVRTSGVEELFF. The CDR3 DNA reads as TGCGCCAGCAGCCAAGTGCGAACTAGCGGGGTTGAGGAGCTGTTTTTT.

This clonotype was picked up many times. The V gene is TRBV12-3 or TRBV12-4, the J gene TRBJ2-7, with D uncertain. V gave up 2 bases and J gave up 6 bases, with 8 bases separating them. This CDR3 comprises 12 residues. The CDR3 sequence: CASSLWTSEQYF. In nucleotides, the CDR3 is TGTGCCAGCAGTTTATGGACCTCCGAGCAGTACTTC.

The chain couples TRBV12-3 or TRBV12-4 to TRBJ2-3; D is uncertain. V was trimmed by 6 bases and J by 3 bases, leaving 13 bases between them. The CDR3 sequence is 14 residues long. The CDR3 nucleotides read TGTGCCAGCAGCATCCGTTCCGTAACAGATACGCAGTATTTT. Its protein is CASSIRSVTDTQYF.

This clonotype was counted between two and nine times. The CDR3 DNA reads TGTGCCAGCAGCAGAGGGGGGTCCTATAATTCACCCCTCCACTTT. Translating it yields CASSRGGSYNSPLHF. This rearrangement joins TRBV7-9 to TRBJ1-6, with D tentatively TRBD1 (6 bases). The CDR3 consists of 15 residues. The V end lost 5 bases, the J end lost 1 base, and 9 bases lay between the germline ends. Germline V gene lookup returns CDR1 SEHNR and CDR2 FQNEAQ (reference sequence).

In its sample, this clonotype was seen many times. The chain combines TRBV7-2 with TRBJ2-2; maybe TRBD1 (6 bases). Deletions cut 4 bases from V and 3 bases from J, with 15 bases between. The CDR3 runs 16 residues. Per the germline V gene, CDR1 is SGHTA and CDR2 is FQGNSA. CDR3 region: CASSSLDRSDTGELFF. For the CDR3, the DNA is TGTGCCAGCAGCTCCTTAGACAGGTCTGACACCGGGGAGCTGTTTTTT.

This clonotype was seen only a few times. The chain recombines TRBV6-1 with TRBJ1-5; possibly TRBD1 for D (6 bases). The V gene lost 10 bases and the J gene lost 3 bases, with 16 bases spanning the gap. CDR3 length equals 14 residues. CDR1 and CDR2 (germline): MNHNS, SASEGT. DNA of the CDR3: TGTGCCACGTCGGACTGGACAGACAATCAGCCCCAGCATTTT. Protein: CATSDWTDNQPQHF.

V and J are TRBV12-3 or TRBV12-4 and TRBJ2-1; perhaps TRBD2 as D (6 bases). The germline V and J ends were trimmed by 5 bases and 0 bases, with 11 bases remaining between them. The CDR3 sequence is 15 residues long. The CDR3 spells CASSGYGSSYNEQFF. CDR3 nucleotide sequence: TGTGCCAGCAGTGGTTACGGGAGCTCCTACAATGAGCAGTTCTTC.

This rearrangement joins TRBV7-9 to TRBJ1-6; a weak D match, TRBD1 (6 bases). CDR3 size: 14 residues. Germline CDR1 SEHNR, CDR2 FQNEAQ (reference sequence). Deletions cut 3 bases from V and 9 bases from J, with 12 bases between. This chain's CDR3 is CASSFHWGASPLHF. In nucleotides, the CDR3 is TGTGCCAGCAGCTTTCATTGGGGGGCTTCACCCCTCCACTTT.

CDR3 amino acids: CASSIPERDPGREQYF. CDR3 DNA: TGTGCCAGCAGCATTCCCGAGCGGGACCCGGGACGCGAGCAGTACTTC. The V and J genes are TRBV7-9 and TRBJ2-7; 7 bases are a match to TRBD2. V dropped 5 bases and J dropped 6; count of bases not matched to a gene: 16. Looked up from germline, CDR1 is SEHNR and CDR2 is FQNEAQ (reference sequence). CDR3 length: 16 residues.